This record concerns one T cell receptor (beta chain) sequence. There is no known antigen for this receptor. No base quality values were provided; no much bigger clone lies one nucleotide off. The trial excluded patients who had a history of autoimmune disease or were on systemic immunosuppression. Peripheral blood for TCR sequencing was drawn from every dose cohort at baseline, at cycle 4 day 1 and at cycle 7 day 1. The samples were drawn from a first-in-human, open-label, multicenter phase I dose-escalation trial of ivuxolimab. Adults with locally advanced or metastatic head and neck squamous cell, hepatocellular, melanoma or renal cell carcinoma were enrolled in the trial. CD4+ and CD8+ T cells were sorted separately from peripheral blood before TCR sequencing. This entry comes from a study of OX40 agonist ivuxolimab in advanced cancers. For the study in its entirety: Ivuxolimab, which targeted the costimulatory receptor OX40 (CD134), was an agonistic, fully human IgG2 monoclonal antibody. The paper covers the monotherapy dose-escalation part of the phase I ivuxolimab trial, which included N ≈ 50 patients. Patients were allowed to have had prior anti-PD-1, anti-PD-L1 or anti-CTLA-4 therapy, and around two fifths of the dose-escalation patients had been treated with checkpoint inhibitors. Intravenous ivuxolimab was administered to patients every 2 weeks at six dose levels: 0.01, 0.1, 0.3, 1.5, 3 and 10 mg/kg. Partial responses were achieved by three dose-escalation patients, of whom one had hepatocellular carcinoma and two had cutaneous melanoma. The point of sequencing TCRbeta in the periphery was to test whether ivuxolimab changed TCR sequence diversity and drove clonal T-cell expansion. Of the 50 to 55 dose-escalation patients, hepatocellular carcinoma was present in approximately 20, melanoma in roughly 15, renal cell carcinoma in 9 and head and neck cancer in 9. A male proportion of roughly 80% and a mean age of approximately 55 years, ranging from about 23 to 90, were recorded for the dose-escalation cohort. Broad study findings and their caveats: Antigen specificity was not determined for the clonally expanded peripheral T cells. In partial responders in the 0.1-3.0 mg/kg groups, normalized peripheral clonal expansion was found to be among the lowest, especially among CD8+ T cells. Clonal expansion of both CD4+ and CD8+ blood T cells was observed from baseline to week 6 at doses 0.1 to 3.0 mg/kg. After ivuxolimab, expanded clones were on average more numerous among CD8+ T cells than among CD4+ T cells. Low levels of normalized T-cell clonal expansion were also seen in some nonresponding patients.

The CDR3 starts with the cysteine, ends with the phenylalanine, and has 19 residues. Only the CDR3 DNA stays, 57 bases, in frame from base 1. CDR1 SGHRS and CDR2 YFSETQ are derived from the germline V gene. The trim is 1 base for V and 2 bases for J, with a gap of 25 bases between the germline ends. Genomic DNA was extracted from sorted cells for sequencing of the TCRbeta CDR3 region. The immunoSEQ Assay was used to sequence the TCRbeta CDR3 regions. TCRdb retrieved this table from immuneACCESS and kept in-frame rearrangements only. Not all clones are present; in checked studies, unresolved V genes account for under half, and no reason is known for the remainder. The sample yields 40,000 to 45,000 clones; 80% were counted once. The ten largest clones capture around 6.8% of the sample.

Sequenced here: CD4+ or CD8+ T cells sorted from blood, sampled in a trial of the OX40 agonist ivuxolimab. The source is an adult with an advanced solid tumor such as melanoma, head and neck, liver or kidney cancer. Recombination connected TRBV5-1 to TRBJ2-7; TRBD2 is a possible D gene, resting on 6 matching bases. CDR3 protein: CASSLFPKVFSGPTYEQYF. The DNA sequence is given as TGCGCCAGCAGCTTGTTCCCCAAGGTTTTTAGCGGACCCACCTACGAGCAGTACTTC.